The 21 T cell receptor beta chains in this list originate from one sample, sequenced in a study of CD8 T cells in ankylosing spondylitis. In TCRdb, the 5' RACE reads were re-called with MiXCR into one record per CDR3 protein. Of 120,000 to 150,000 distinct CDR3 sequences listed, approximately 8.4% are singletons. The source material was synovial fluid, either unsorted or a sorted T cell fraction (not recorded which). The receptors stem from a male donor with ankylosing spondylitis.

Ten or more counts support this clonotype. The chain carries TRBV5-1 and TRBJ2-5, with D perhaps matching TRBD2 (6 bases). CDR3 size: 13 residues. Germline CDR1 reads SGHRS; CDR2 reads YFSETQ. Trimming left V 4 bases short and J 5 bases short, with 12 bases between. CDR3 nucleotide sequence: TGCGCCAGCAGCGGAGGGCCCAGCGAGACCCAGTACTTC. As protein: CASSGGPSETQYF.

In its sample, this clonotype was seen many times. This chain joins TRBV25-1 and TRBJ2-3; D may be TRBD2 (5 bases). Per the germline V gene, CDR1 is MGHDK and CDR2 is SYGVNS. V lost 2 bases and J 2 bases, leaving 14 bases between the germline ends. CDR3 size: 16 residues. CDR3 amino acids: CASSEPRGSATDTQYF. The DNA of the CDR3 is TGTGCCAGCAGTGAACCCCGCGGTAGCGCCACAGATACGCAGTATTTT.

This clonotype was counted at least ten times. The chain carries TRBV29-1 and TRBJ2-2; D gene ambiguous. CDR1 and CDR2 (germline): SQVTM, ANQGSEA. The CDR3 has 12 amino acids. Between the trimmed V and J ends, which lost 6 bases and 2 bases, there was a span of 7 bases. CDR3 bases: TGCAGCGTCGGTAGAAACACCGGGGAGCTGTTTTTT. Its protein product is CSVGRNTGELFF.

This clonotype was recorded at least ten times. The chain uses TRBV20-1 and TRBJ2-7; 9 bases match TRBD1. This CDR3 is 13 amino acids long. Looked up from germline, CDR1 is DFQATT and CDR2 is SNEGSKA (reference sequence). V lost 7 bases and J lost 6; bases outside the gene matches: 10. CDR3 protein: CSVPRQGDGEQYF. CDR3 sequence (DNA): TGCAGTGTACCGAGACAGGGGGACGGCGAGCAGTACTTC.

This sequence joins TRBV20-1 and TRBJ1-6; no reliable D call. Per germline, CDR1 DFQATT and CDR2 SNEGSKA (reference sequence). Trimming shortened V by 1 base and J by 10 bases, and 8 bases separated the two germline ends. This CDR3 is 12 amino acids long. The CDR3 region is CSARVLSSPLHF. As DNA, the CDR3 is TGCAGTGCTAGAGTTTTGTCGTCACCCCTCCACTTT.

This clonotype was seen ten or more times. The V gene is TRBV20-1, the J gene TRBJ1-5; tentative D call: TRBD1 (5 bases). Germline V gene lookup returns CDR1 DFQATT and CDR2 SNEGSKA (reference sequence). V lost 6 bases and J lost 1, with 16 bases in between. The CDR3 extends over 15 amino acids. The CDR3 here is CSASTGLASNQPQHF. CDR3 nucleotides: TGCAGTGCAAGTACAGGCCTCGCGAGCAATCAGCCCCAGCATTTT.

This clonotype was counted a few times. A read error may be the cause here, since a much bigger clone is one base away. CDR3 nucleotide sequence: TGTGCCAGCAGCTACAGGACAGGGGGGGCAGATACGCAGTATTTT. It yields the protein CASSYRTGGADTQYF. The V and J genes are TRBV14 and TRBJ2-3, with 10 bases that match TRBD1. The CDR3 spans 15 residues. The V and J ends lost 5 bases and 4 bases, in that order; junction bases with no gene match: 6. Germline CDR1 SGHDN, CDR2 FVKESK.

This clonotype appeared many times. This sequence joins TRBV6-1 and TRBJ2-7, with D possibly matching TRBD2 (5 bases). The germline V gene encodes CDR1 MNHNS and CDR2 SASEGT. Trimming cost V 5 bases and J 4 bases, with 15 bases left between them. This CDR3 spans 14 amino acids. The CDR3 nucleotides are TGTGCCAGCAGTCGAATACATCGGAGGTACGAGCAGTACTTC. Translated, it gives CASSRIHRRYEQYF.

This clonotype has at least ten counts. J is TRBJ2-1 and V is TRBV12-3 or TRBV12-4; weak D call: TRBD2 (6 bases). The CDR3 is made up of 16 amino acids. Trimming removed 4 bases from V and 4 bases from J, with 17 bases in between. This chain's CDR3 is CASSSLLAPRYNEQFF. CDR3 DNA: TGTGCCAGCAGTTCCCTCCTAGCGCCGAGGTACAATGAGCAGTTCTTC.

This chain uses TRBV29-1 with TRBJ2-1, with 11 bases identical to TRBD2. V lost 5 bases, J lost 12 bases, and 9 bases stayed unmatched. The germline V gene has CDR1 SQVTM and CDR2 ANQGSEA. The CDR3 consists of 13 residues. CDR3 DNA: TGCAGCGTTAAGGGACTAGCGGCCCTTAGGCAGTTCTTC. It yields the protein CSVKGLAALRQFF.

This clonotype was seen many times. The chain joins TRBV2 to TRBJ1-5; possible D gene TRBD1, 6 bases. The CDR3 contains 14 residues. Between the trimmed V and J ends, which lost 4 bases and 5 bases, there was a span of 12 bases. CDR1 and CDR2 (germline): SNHLY, FYNNEI. The CDR3 reads CASSVGQIYQPQHF. In nucleotides, the CDR3 is TGTGCCAGCAGTGTAGGACAGATCTATCAGCCCCAGCATTTT.

This clonotype was recorded many times. The genes are TRBV29-1 and TRBJ2-7, with D unclear. The CDR3 sequence is 11 residues long. V lost 7 bases, J lost 5 bases, and 12 bases lay in between. Germline CDR1 is SQVTM and CDR2 is ANQGSEA. Here the CDR3 reads CSAIRRNEQYF. Written as DNA, the CDR3 is TGCAGCGCCATCCGGCGTAACGAGCAGTACTTC.

The chain has TRBV9 and TRBJ2-7; D is unresolved. The germline gives CDR1 SGDLS, CDR2 YYNGEE. V lost 2 bases and J 0 bases, leaving 9 bases between the germline ends. The CDR3 loop spans 14 amino acids. CDR3 DNA: TGTGCCAGCAGCGTCATGGCGAGCTCCTACGAGCAGTACTTC. It encodes CASSVMASSYEQYF.

The rearrangement links TRBV28 to TRBJ2-3, with D tentatively TRBD2 (5 bases). CDR1 is MDHEN, CDR2 SYDVKM, per germline. Trimming cost V 5 bases and J 4 bases, with 16 bases left between them. The CDR3 sequence is 15 residues long. DNA of the CDR3: TGTGCCAGCAGTGATCTCAAAGGGAGTGCAGATACGCAGTATTTT. Translating gives CASSDLKGSADTQYF.

This clonotype showed up many times. The junction and the germline gene differ at one end; a read error may be behind it. The gene calls are TRBV7-7 and TRBJ2-2; the D is unclear. Germline CDR1 SSHAT, CDR2 FNYEAQ (reference sequence). This CDR3 contains 14 residues. This CDR3 reads CASSILLNTGELFF. DNA of the CDR3: TGTGCTAGCAGCATCCTACTAAACACCGGGGAGCTGTTTTTT.

This clonotype came up many times. The V and J genes are TRBV7-9 and TRBJ1-4, with D tentatively TRBD1 (5 bases). The CDR3 is made up of 15 amino acids. Trimming shortened V by 1 base and J by 7 bases, and 13 bases separated the two germline ends. Germline assignment: CDR1 SEHNR and CDR2 FQNEAQ (reference sequence). The CDR3 here is CASSLGSTTAEKLFF. The CDR3, as DNA: TGTGCCAGCAGCTTAGGGTCGACGACAGCTGAAAAACTGTTTTTT.

This clonotype was observed at least ten times. The rearrangement links TRBV27 to TRBJ2-3; the D call may be TRBD1 or TRBD2 (5 bases each). The CDR3 contains 16 residues. V was cut by 1 base and J by 0 bases, with 11 bases left in between. Germline CDR1 MNHEY, CDR2 SMNVEV (reference sequence). CDR3: CASSLWGTGSTDTQYF. In DNA, the CDR3 is TGTGCCAGCAGTTTATGGGGGACGGGTAGCACAGATACGCAGTATTTT.

The V call is TRBV11-3, the J call TRBJ2-3; 10 bases match TRBD2. The germline V gene encodes CDR1 SGHNT and CDR2 YENEEA. Trimming at V came to 5 bases and at J to 1 base, leaving 6 bases not matched to a gene. This CDR3 is built from 16 residues. The CDR3 region is CASSPGLAGGTDTQYF. CDR3 nucleotides: TGTGCCAGCAGCCCGGGCCTAGCGGGAGGCACAGATACGCAGTATTTT. Based on the CDR3 plus reference TRBV11-3 and TRBJ2-3, the full variable domain is EAGVVQSPRYKIIEKKQPVAFWCNPISGHNTLYWYLQNLGQGPELLIRYENEEAVDDSQLPKDRFSAERLKGVDSTLKIQPAELGDSAVYLCASSPGLAGGTDTQYFGPGTRLTVL.

In this sample, this clonotype turned up many times. In DNA, the CDR3 is TGTGCCAGCAGCCTGGATTCAGGCACCGGCGAGCAGTACTTC. It yields the protein CASSLDSGTGEQYF. This chain uses TRBV3-1 with TRBJ2-7; D not resolved. The CDR3 runs 14 residues. Germline V CDR1 and CDR2: LGHDT, YNNKEL (reference sequence). V dropped 4 bases and J dropped 6 bases, with 16 bases sitting between them.

This clonotype was detected many times. This chain connects TRBV4-1 to TRBJ1-1; 9 bases fit TRBD1. The junction had 4 bases not matched to a gene; V was cut back by 4 bases and J by 7 bases. Germline V gene data show CDR1 as MGHRA and CDR2 as YSYEKL. The CDR3 spans 13 residues. The DNA of the CDR3 is TGCGCCAGCAGCCTCCGACAGGGGGTTGAAGCTTTCTTT. Its translation: CASSLRQGVEAFF.

This clonotype appeared a few times. The chain is built from TRBV12-3 or TRBV12-4 and TRBJ1-4, with D perhaps TRBD1 (5 bases). V gave up 0 bases and J gave up 10 bases, with 9 bases separating them. The length of the CDR3 is 13 residues. The CDR3, as DNA: TGTGCCAGCAGTTTAGCTGGGGGGGTAAAACTGTTTTTT. It is translated as CASSLAGGVKLFF.